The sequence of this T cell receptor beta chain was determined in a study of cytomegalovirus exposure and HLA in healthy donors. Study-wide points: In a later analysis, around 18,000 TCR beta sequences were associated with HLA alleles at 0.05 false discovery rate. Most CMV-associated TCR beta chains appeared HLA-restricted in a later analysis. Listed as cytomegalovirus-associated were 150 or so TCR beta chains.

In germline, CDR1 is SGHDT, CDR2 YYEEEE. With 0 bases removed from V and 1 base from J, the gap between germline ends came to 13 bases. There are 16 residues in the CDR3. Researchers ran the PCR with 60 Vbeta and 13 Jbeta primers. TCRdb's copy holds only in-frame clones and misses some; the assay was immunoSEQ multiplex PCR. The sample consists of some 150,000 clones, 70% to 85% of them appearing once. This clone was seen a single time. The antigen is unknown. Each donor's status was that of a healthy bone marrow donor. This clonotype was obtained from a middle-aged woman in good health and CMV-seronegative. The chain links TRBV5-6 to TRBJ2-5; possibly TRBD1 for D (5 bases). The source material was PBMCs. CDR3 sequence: CASSLAQGHFQETQYF. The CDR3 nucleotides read TGTGCCAGCAGCTTGGCCCAAGGACACTTCCAAGAGACCCAGTACTTC.